The T cell receptor beta chain under discussion was sequenced for a study of blood T cells in healthy people across ages. Concerning this clonotype itself: Antigen: not known.

Through a sample-barcoded 5' primer and a J-beta primer mix, a second PCR was run for roughly 6 to 11 cycles. Each cDNA molecule carried a tag from a template-switch adaptor that contained 12 random nucleotides. TCRdb called the 5' RACE reads again in MiXCR, with one record for every CDR3 protein. The table lists under 1,000,000 distinct CDR3 sequences, 35% to 40% of them singletons. Study outcomes and limitations: Age showed a roughly linear inverse relationship with TCR beta diversity per million T cells. No one knew whether donors had CMV, which possibly confounded expanded clonotype changes.

The length of the CDR3 is 14 residues. Germline V gives CDR1 LGHDT, CDR2 YNNKEL (reference sequence). The V end was cut by 0 bases, the J end by 5 bases, with 10 bases between. The chain recombines TRBV3-1 with TRBJ2-5; no firm D call. The sequencing sample was made of blood. The receptor's source is a man aged 18 to 30 in good health. The CDR3 reads CASSQDATYETQYF. The CDR3 nucleotides are TGTGCCAGCAGCCAAGACGCCACCTACGAGACCCAGTACTTC.